This paragraph covers one TCR beta chain sequence. Its antigen is still unknown. Germline CDR1 is SGDLS and CDR2 is YYNGEE. J lost 3 bases, V lost 3 bases, and 1 base had no gene match. This CDR3 has 16 residues. PCR primers comprised 60 Vbeta and 13 Jbeta primers. Clones were sequenced by immunoSEQ multiplex PCR, and TCRdb holds only the in-frame ones, with some missing. The sample records approximately 270,000 clones, about 80% being singletons. This sample was taken from a study of cytomegalovirus exposure and HLA in healthy donors. Points from the study as a whole: The study recorded 164 TCR beta chains that were cytomegalovirus-associated.

The rearrangement links TRBV9 to TRBJ2-2; 14 positions agree with TRBD2. The source material was PBMCs. The source of this sequence is a girl aged 2-15 years in good health and CMV-seronegative. The CDR3 is CASSAGLAGDTGELFF. CDR3 coding DNA: TGTGCCAGCAGCGCGGGACTAGCGGGAGACACCGGGGAGCTGTTTTTT.